This T cell receptor (beta chain) comes out of a study of identical twins. TCRdb ran MiXCR on the 5' RACE reads and lists one entry per CDR3 protein. This table holds fewer than 350,000 distinct CDR3 sequences, more than 6.5% found once. These data were likewise used in another study, on yellow fever vaccine responses in identical twins.

The clonotype comes from a woman between 18 and 29 years old in good health. Sample: memory (CD45RO+) T cells sorted from blood.

The CDR3 here is CASGLVTPGTSGGYNEQFF. As DNA, the CDR3 is TGTGCTAGTGGTTTGGTAACCCCCGGGACTAGCGGAGGCTACAATGAGCAGTTCTTC. This sequence joins TRBV12-5 and TRBJ2-1, with 11 bases that match TRBD2. Germline V gene sequence: CDR1 LGHNT, CDR2 FRNRAP. The CDR3 loop spans 19 amino acids. J gave up 3 bases and V 0 bases, and 10 bases lay outside the gene matches.